The 22 T cell receptor beta chains listed next were all sequenced from one sample in a study of T cells in Graves' hyperthyroidism and ophthalmopathy. Amplification of TCR beta CDR3 regions was performed using RNA transcripts as template. HTBI primers were used for first-round RT-PCR of the TCR CDR3. TCRdb re-called the multiplex PCR reads through MiXCR, storing one row per CDR3 protein. The table has hundreds of thousands of distinct CDR3 sequences, over 35% seen once. Sequences were obtained from blood. These receptors were obtained from a man between 18 and 35 years old with Graves' hyperthyroidism.

This clonotype has just a few counts. This chain connects TRBV18 to TRBJ1-4, with TRBD1 identical over 8 bases. The trim removed 3 bases at V and 8 bases at J, leaving 5 bases unmatched. The CDR3 is 14 residues long. CDR1 KGHSH and CDR2 LQKENI come from the germline V gene. In nucleotides, the CDR3 is TGTGCCAGCTCACCGACAGGGGTGGAAGAAAAACTGTTTTTT. This gives the protein CASSPTGVEEKLFF.

This clonotype has more than one count but fewer than ten. The V and J genes are TRBV6-5 and TRBJ1-1; no reliable D call. V lost 7 bases to trimming and J lost 2 bases, with 14 bases between them. The CDR3 extends over 14 amino acids. Germline CDR1 reads MNHEY; CDR2 reads SVGAGI. The chain's CDR3 is CASIRTGYNTEAFF. The CDR3 region has the DNA TGTGCCAGCATCCGGACGGGTTACAACACTGAAGCTTTCTTT.

This clonotype came up a few times. The chain employs TRBV7-2 and TRBJ1-5, with D perhaps TRBD1 (6 bases). The CDR3 contains 15 residues. V lost 4 bases and J 3 bases, leaving 13 bases between the germline ends. CDR1 is SGHTA and CDR2 is FQGNSA in the germline V gene. As DNA, the CDR3 is TGTGCCAGCAGCTCGGGCAGGGGCTTCAATCAGCCCCAGCATTTT. Translating it yields CASSSGRGFNQPQHF.

This clonotype occurred a few times. The chain has TRBV28 and TRBJ2-7; D uncertain. CDR1 and CDR2 (germline): MDHEN, SYDVKM. The germline V and J ends were trimmed by 4 bases and 7 bases, with 17 bases remaining between them. The CDR3 loop spans 14 amino acids. The CDR3 nucleotides are TGTGCCAGCAGTTCCGCATCGATCGGCGGTGAGCAGTACTTC. Protein sequence: CASSSASIGGEQYF.

For this clonotype: Germline is not matched at one junction end, which may reflect a read error. The chain combines TRBV2 with TRBJ2-7; D is ambiguous. Germline-derived CDR1 and CDR2 are SNHLY and FYNNEI. CDR3 length: 14 amino acids. The CDR3 bases are TGTGCCAGCAGTTTAGAACGGGCATCCTACGGGCAGTACTTC. Amino acid sequence: CASSLERASYGQYF.

The chain links TRBV7-9 to TRBJ1-3; 9 bases line up with TRBD1. V lost 4 bases and J lost 9; bases outside the gene matches: 25. The CDR3 totals 20 residues. Germline-derived CDR1 and CDR2 are SEHNR and FQNEAQ (reference sequence). The CDR3 here is CASSSLQGAFWEDSSSTIYF. CDR3 in DNA: TGTGCCAGCAGCTCCCTACAGGGGGCGTTTTGGGAAGACTCCTCAAGCACCATATATTTT. The entire variable domain, with the rest obtained from reference TRBV7-9 and TRBJ1-3, is as follows: DTGVSQNPRHKITKRGQNVTFRCDPISEHNRLYWYRQTLGQGPEFLTYFQNEAQLEKSRLLSDRFSAERPKGSFSTLEIQRTEQGDSAMYLCASSSLQGAFWEDSSSTIYFGEGSWLTVV.

This clonotype was recorded many times. The J gene is TRBJ1-1, the V gene TRBV20-1, with no clear D. V was shortened by 4 bases and J by 3 bases, with 3 bases between the two germline ends. The germline gives CDR1 DFQATT, CDR2 SNEGSKA (reference sequence). CDR3 length: 10 residues. CDR3 sequence reads: CSAIDTEAFF. The CDR3 bases are TGCAGTGCTATTGACACTGAAGCTTTCTTT.

This sequence joins TRBV9 and TRBJ2-2, with 10 bases matching TRBD1. The CDR3 is 17 residues long. Per the germline V gene, CDR1 is SGDLS and CDR2 is YYNGEE. The junction had 7 bases not matched to a gene; V was cut back by 3 bases and J by 2 bases. CDR3 amino acids: CASSAPRTGGNTGELFF. CDR3 coding DNA: TGTGCCAGCAGCGCCCCAAGGACAGGGGGAAACACCGGGGAGCTGTTTTTT.

This clonotype was found many times. The rearrangement uses TRBV7-9 and TRBJ2-5, with D perhaps TRBD1 or TRBD2 (5 bases each). CDR3 length equals 14 residues. V lost 6 bases and J 1 base, leaving 12 bases between the germline ends. Germline CDR1 SEHNR, CDR2 FQNEAQ (reference sequence). The CDR3 region has the DNA TGTGCCAGCAGGCTTCCCGGGACCCAAGAGACCCAGTACTTC. Translated, it gives CASRLPGTQETQYF.

This clonotype was detected only a few times. This chain joins TRBV4-1 and TRBJ2-7, with no clear D. Germline V gene data show CDR1 as MGHRA and CDR2 as YSYEKL. The CDR3 runs to 14 residues. V shed 2 bases and J shed 2 bases, with 10 bases lying between them. CDR3 bases: TGCGCCAGCAGCCAAATTGCATCCGCCTACGAGCAGTACTTC. Translation gives CASSQIASAYEQYF.

This chain links TRBV6-2 or TRBV6-3 with TRBJ2-7; TRBD1 is a possible D gene (5 bases). The CDR3 consists of 12 residues. Germline-derived CDR1 and CDR2 are MNHEY and SVGEGT. Trimming cost V 8 bases and J 0 bases, with 8 bases left between them. CDR3 residues: CASGAGSYEQYF. The CDR3 DNA reads TGTGCCAGCGGGGCAGGCTCCTACGAGCAGTACTTC.

Notes on this clonotype: A much more abundant neighbour one base away suggests this may be a read error. J is TRBJ1-1 and V is TRBV19; D is possibly TRBD1 (6 bases). V lost 3 bases, J lost 1 base, and 15 bases lay in between. Germline V lookup: CDR1 LNHDA, CDR2 SQIVND (reference sequence). This CDR3 has 16 amino acids. The DNA for the CDR3 is TGTGCCAGTAGTATGGGGACAACTAGCGGGAACACTGAAGCTTTCTTT. As protein: CASSMGTTSGNTEAFF.

In its sample, this clonotype was seen a few times. The CDR3 protein is CATSELAGGKYF. CDR3 sequence (DNA): TGTGCCACCAGCGAACTAGCGGGGGGAAAGTATTTT. The J gene is TRBJ2-3, the V gene TRBV15; 12 nucleotides match TRBD2. Germline assignment: CDR1 LNHNV and CDR2 YYDKDF (reference sequence). V lost 5 bases to trimming and J lost 13 bases; unmatched junction nucleotides: 4. The CDR3 runs to 12 residues.

This clonotype was observed at least ten times. This rearrangement joins TRBV19 to TRBJ1-6; 7 positions match TRBD1. Germline assignment: CDR1 LNHDA and CDR2 SQIVND (reference sequence). This CDR3 is built from 15 residues. With 8 bases clipped from V and 4 bases from J, the junction kept 8 bases outside the gene matches. The CDR3 region has the DNA TGTGCCAGTCAAGCCGGGACAGAGTATAATTCACCCCTCCACTTT. Its protein product is CASQAGTEYNSPLHF.

This sequence joins TRBV19 and TRBJ2-5, with D tentatively TRBD2 (5 bases). Looked up from germline, CDR1 is LNHDA and CDR2 is SQIVND (reference sequence). The CDR3 has 14 residues. Deletions cut 9 bases from V and 3 bases from J, with 17 bases between. The CDR3 bases are TGTGCCAGCTCACCGGCCTTGGGAGAAGAGACCCAGTACTTC. This sequence encodes CASSPALGEETQYF.

This chain connects TRBV2 to TRBJ1-1; tentative D call: TRBD1 (5 bases). Germline V gives CDR1 SNHLY, CDR2 FYNNEI. The germline V and J ends were trimmed by 2 bases and 4 bases, with 11 bases remaining between them. The CDR3 is made up of 14 amino acids. CDR3 nucleotide sequence: TGTGCCAGCAGTGAATACTTAGGGGCCACTGAAGCTTTCTTT. Protein sequence: CASSEYLGATEAFF.

The chain has TRBV5-1 and TRBJ2-7; D is uncertain. This CDR3 is 14 amino acids long. V lost 1 base and J lost 1, with 9 bases in between. Germline V gene sequence: CDR1 SGHRS, CDR2 YFSETQ. CDR3: CASSLFLGSYEQYF. Written as DNA, the CDR3 is TGCGCCAGCAGCTTGTTCTTAGGATCCTACGAGCAGTACTTC. The entire variable domain, with the rest obtained from reference TRBV5-1 and TRBJ2-7, is as follows: KAGVTQTPRYLIKTRGQQVTLSCSPISGHRSVSWYQQTPGQGLQFLFEYFSETQRNKGNFPGRFSGRQFSNSRSEMNVSTLELGDSALYLCASSLFLGSYEQYFGPGTRLTVT.

This clonotype has a count of ten or more. The J gene is TRBJ2-7, the V gene TRBV7-8; TRBD1 agrees at 7 bases. This CDR3 region has 15 residues. The V gene end was trimmed by 1 base and the J gene end by 3 bases; junction bases not matched to a gene: 6. Germline V gives CDR1 SGHVS, CDR2 FQNEAQ. The DNA of the CDR3 is TGTGCCAGCAGCTTAGAGCGACAGGGAAGCTACGAGCAGTACTTC. It yields the protein CASSLERQGSYEQYF.

This clonotype occurred many times. The V gene is TRBV2, the J gene TRBJ2-7; D unresolved. Trimming pared 3 bases from V and 3 bases from J, leaving 9 bases between. CDR1 is SNHLY and CDR2 is FYNNEI in the germline V gene. The CDR3 totals 13 residues. The CDR3 region is CASSDRHGYEQYF. In nucleotides, the CDR3 is TGTGCCAGCAGTGATAGACACGGCTACGAGCAGTACTTC.

In its sample, this clonotype was seen a few times. The gene calls are TRBV20-1 and TRBJ2-7; TRBD1 matches at 7 bases. From germline, CDR1 is DFQATT and CDR2 SNEGSKA (reference sequence). The length of the CDR3 is 13 residues. The junction had 6 bases not matched to a gene; V was cut back by 6 bases and J by 1 base. In DNA, the CDR3 is TGCAGTGCCGTAGGGACAGATTCCTACGAGCAGTACTTC. It translates to CSAVGTDSYEQYF.

V gene TRBV29-1 combines with J gene TRBJ2-5, with 10 bases that match TRBD2. Unmatched junction bases numbered 14, after V lost 3 bases and J lost 7 bases. Germline values: CDR1 SQVTM, CDR2 ANQGSEA. CDR3 length equals 16 residues. The DNA of the CDR3 is TGCAGCGTTGACATCCTAGCGGGAGAAGTAAGAGTGACCCAGTACTTC. This translates into CSVDILAGEVRVTQYF.

The chain links TRBV5-6 to TRBJ1-6; D call uncertain. The CDR3 runs 14 residues. V was shortened by 5 bases and J by 7 bases, with 13 bases between the two germline ends. CDR1 SGHDT and CDR2 YYEEEE come from the germline V gene. The CDR3 DNA reads as TGTGCCAGCAGTGTCCTTGCGTTCAATTCACCCCTCCACTTT. Translated, it gives CASSVLAFNSPLHF. Using reference TRBV5-6 and TRBJ1-6 for the parts outside the CDR3, the full variable domain is DAGVTQSPTHLIKTRGQQVTLRCSPKSGHDTVSWYQQALGQGPQFIFQYYEEEERQRGNFPDRFSGHQFPNYSSELNVNALLLGDSALYLCASSVLAFNSPLHFGNGTRLTVT.